The rows below give T cell receptor delta chains drawn from one sample of a study of gamma-delta chains in newborns, infants, children. TCRdb redid clone calling on the reads using CATT. The sample records roughly 11,000 delta-chain clones, approximately 9% being singletons. The sequenced sample consisted of blood. The source of these receptors is a child who was a newborn, infant or young child, either healthy, febrile or measles-vaccinated (not recorded which). Each CDR3 is given with its conserved first and last residue.

j_call v_call cdr3_aa
TRDJ1 TRDV2 CACDYAGENTDKLIF
TRDJ1 TRDV2 CACDTIGGPDKLIF
TRDJ1 TRDV2 CACDTVLTGGSRYTDKLIF
TRDJ1 TRDV2 CACDILGGSTYTDKLIF
TRDJ1 TRDV2 CACDILLGDTRTDKLIF
TRDJ1 TRDV2 CACDHYWGKMADKLIF
TRDJ1 TRDV1 CALGERYSPVLGDYTDKLIF
TRDJ1 TRDV2 CACDTVASGGAPYTDKLIF
TRDJ1 TRDV2 CACDTLGAPYTDKLIF
TRDJ3 TRDV2 CACDTAGSSSWDTRQMFF
TRDJ1 TRDV2 CACDVLGDTTDKLIF
TRDJ1 TRDV2 CACDPLGDQYTDKLIF
TRDJ1 TRDV2 CACDSVLGDPHYTDKLIF
TRDJ1 TRDV2 CACDFVLGDSNTDKLIF
TRDJ1 TRDV2 CACDRLGVFTDKLIF
TRDJ1 TRDV2 CACDAIRGSTDKLIF
TRDJ1 TRDV2 CACDRLLGDQSYTDKLIF
TRDJ2 TRDV2 CACDTLGELTAQLFF
TRDJ1 TRDV1 CALGEPDREKGFHTDKLIF
TRDJ1 TRDV2 CACDPVGVQGGLPHTDKLIF
TRDJ3 TRDV2 CACDTVEGDTLRGWDTRQMFF
TRDJ1 TRDV2 CACDTLLGDIPTDKLIF